These 11 T cell receptor beta chains came from one sample sequenced in a study of human versus mouse CDR3 diversity and MHC coevolution. Some clones are missing from TCRdb's copy, which holds only in-frame ones; the method was immunoSEQ multiplex PCR. The table shows about 77,000 clones, with 85% to 95% occurring only once. The sequenced sample was naive CD4+ T cells from blood. This sample's subset: CD45RO-negative CD62L-positive naive CD4 T cells. These TCRs come from a person aged 30 to 70 in good health.

This chain joins TRBV5-1 and TRBJ2-1, with D perhaps matching TRBD2 (6 bases). In germline, CDR1 is SGHRS, CDR2 YFSETQ. The CDR3 is 15 amino acids. V was clipped by 0 bases and J by 3 bases, with 10 bases between them. CDR3 in amino acids: CASSLVRLGYNEQFF. The CDR3, as DNA: TGCGCCAGCAGCTTGGTACGACTAGGCTACAATGAGCAGTTCTTC.

The genes are TRBV28 and TRBJ2-1; TRBD2 matches 10 bases. CDR1 and CDR2 (germline): MDHEN, SYDVKM. This CDR3 region has 17 residues. Unmatched junction bases numbered 12, after V lost 4 bases and J lost 6 bases. The CDR3 DNA sequence: TGTGCCAGCAGTTCCCCCCCGGGGGCTAGCGGGAGCAATGAGCAGTTCTTC. As protein: CASSSPPGASGSNEQFF.

The count of this clone is one. The rearrangement links TRBV19 to TRBJ2-7, with D possibly matching TRBD2 (6 bases). This CDR3 is 15 amino acids long. Trimming left V 5 bases short and J 5 bases short, with 19 bases between. Germline CDR1 is LNHDA and CDR2 is SQIVND (reference sequence). The CDR3 region has the DNA TGTGCCAGTAGTCCCTTTCCATCCGCGGGGAACGAGCAGTACTTC. Translating it yields CASSPFPSAGNEQYF. Full variable domain (missing parts from reference TRBV19 and TRBJ2-7): DGGITQSPKYLFRKEGQNVTLSCEQNLNHDAMYWYRQDPGQGLRLIYYSQIVNDFQKGDIAEGYSVSREKKESFPLTVTSAQKNPTAFYLCASSPFPSAGNEQYFGPGTRLTVT.

This clone showed up just once. V and J are TRBV5-5 and TRBJ2-7; TRBD1 aligns across 11 bases. The CDR3 runs to 14 residues. Trimming removed 4 bases from V and 2 bases from J; junction bases left unmatched: 2. Germline V CDR1 and CDR2: SGHKS, YYEKEE (reference sequence). The CDR3 DNA reads as TGTGCCAGCAGCCAGGGACAGGGGGCCTACGAGCAGTACTTC. It translates to CASSQGQGAYEQYF.

This clone showed up just a few times. A junction end diverges from the germline sequence, so it may reflect a read error. The chain uses TRBV13 and TRBJ1-3, with 8 bases fitting TRBD1. The CDR3 spans 15 residues. CDR1 is PRHDT and CDR2 is FYEKMQ in the germline V gene (reference sequence). The CDR3 protein is CATSLSRQGGNTIYF. DNA of the CDR3: TGTGCCACCAGCCTGTCCCGACAGGGGGGAAACACCATATATTTT.

This chain links TRBV5-1 with TRBJ2-7, with D possibly TRBD2 on 7 matching bases. The CDR3 has 14 residues. Germline V gives CDR1 SGHRS, CDR2 YFSETQ. Trimming cost V 4 bases and J 7 bases, with 18 bases left between them. DNA of the CDR3: TGCGCCAGCAGCCCGATTCCAGGGGAGGGTGAGCAGTACTTC. This sequence encodes CASSPIPGEGEQYF.

CDR3 protein: CASSLGRAGETQYF. DNA of the CDR3: TGTGCCAGCAGCTTGGGCAGGGCCGGGGAGACCCAGTACTTC. The chain joins TRBV5-5 to TRBJ2-5, with D possibly TRBD1 on 5 matching bases. Germline CDR1 SGHKS, CDR2 YYEKEE (reference sequence). The CDR3 runs to 14 residues. V shed 0 bases and J shed 5 bases, with 11 bases lying between them.

This clone occurred a few times. This chain links TRBV18 with TRBJ1-4, with 7 bases identical to TRBD1. Germline-derived CDR1 and CDR2 are KGHSH and LQKENI. The CDR3 loop spans 16 amino acids. J gave up 4 bases and V 2 bases, and 7 bases lay outside the gene matches. DNA of the CDR3: TGTGCCAGCTCACCATCCCTGGGACAGCTTAATGAAAAACTGTTTTTT. Translating gives CASSPSLGQLNEKLFF. The variable domain in full, with the rest retrieved from reference TRBV18 and TRBJ1-4, is NAGVMQNPRHLVRRRGQEARLRCSPMKGHSHVYWYRQLPEEGLKFMVYLQKENIIDESGMPKERFSAEFPKEGPSILRIQQVVRGDSAAYFCASSPSLGQLNEKLFFGSGTQLSVL.

DNA of the CDR3: TGTGCCAGCAGCATTCCGGGACAGGGAGGCTATGGCTACACCTTC. Translating gives CASSIPGQGGYGYTF. The genes are TRBV7-9 and TRBJ1-2; 9 bases line up with TRBD1. The V segment lost 5 bases and the J segment 4 bases; nucleotides outside the gene matches: 8. This CDR3 has 15 residues. Germline CDR1 reads SEHNR; CDR2 reads FQNEAQ (reference sequence).

This chain connects TRBV5-4 to TRBJ2-1; a possible D gene is TRBD2 (6 bases). CDR3 length: 14 amino acids. Germline CDR1 and CDR2: SGHNT and YYREEE (reference sequence). V lost 0 bases, J lost 6 bases, and 10 bases lay in between. The DNA of the CDR3 is TGTGCCAGCAGCTTGGAGACTAGTCGCAATGAGCAGTTCTTC. Its protein is CASSLETSRNEQFF.

The rearrangement links TRBV7-2 to TRBJ2-7, with TRBD1 as a possible D gene (6 bases). V gave up 2 bases and J gave up 4 bases, with 18 bases separating them. The germline V gene encodes CDR1 SGHTA and CDR2 FQGNSA. The length of the CDR3 is 16 residues. This CDR3 is CASSLTTGPPGYEQYF. DNA for the CDR3: TGTGCCAGCAGCTTAACCACAGGGCCCCCAGGATACGAGCAGTACTTC.